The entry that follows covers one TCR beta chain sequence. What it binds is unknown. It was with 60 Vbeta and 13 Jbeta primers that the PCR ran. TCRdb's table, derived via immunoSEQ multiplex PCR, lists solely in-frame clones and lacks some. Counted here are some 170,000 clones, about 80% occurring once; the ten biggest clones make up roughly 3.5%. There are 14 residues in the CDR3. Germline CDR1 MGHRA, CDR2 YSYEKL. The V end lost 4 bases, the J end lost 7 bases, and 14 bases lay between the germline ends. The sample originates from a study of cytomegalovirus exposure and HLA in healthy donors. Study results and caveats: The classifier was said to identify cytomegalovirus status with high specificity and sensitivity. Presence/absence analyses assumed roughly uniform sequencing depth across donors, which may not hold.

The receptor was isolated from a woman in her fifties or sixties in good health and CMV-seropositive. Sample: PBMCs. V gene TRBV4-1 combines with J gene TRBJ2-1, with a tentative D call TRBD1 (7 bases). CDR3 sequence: CASSPATGRNEQFF. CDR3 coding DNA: TGCGCCAGCAGCCCAGCGACAGGGAGGAATGAGCAGTTCTTC.